This TCR beta chain was obtained from a study of cytomegalovirus exposure and HLA in healthy donors. Broader study findings: In a later analysis, most CMV-associated TCR beta chains appeared HLA-restricted. Researchers left out some V segments, among them TRBV6-2 and TRBV6-3, as indistinguishable. Among the sequence variants, a highly shared cluster was likely an artifact of sequencing.

Amplification used 60 Vbeta primers and 13 Jbeta primers. Produced via immunoSEQ multiplex PCR; TCRdb's table is partial and in-frame only. The sample holds roughly 110,000 clones, over 75% seen once. V shed 5 bases and J 4 bases; nucleotides not matched to a gene: 8. The germline CDR1 and CDR2 sequences are SEHNR and FQNEAQ (reference sequence). The CDR3 is 16 residues long. There are a few counts of this clone. Its antigen is currently unknown. Sequenced input: PBMCs. This TCR derives from a man aged 40-49 years in good health and CMV-seropositive. V usage is TRBV7-9 and J usage is TRBJ2-1; 10 bases match TRBD2. The CDR3 DNA reads as TGTGCCAGCAGCCCCACTAGCGGGGCAGATTACAATGAGCAGTTCTTC. This codes for CASSPTSGADYNEQFF.